This T cell receptor (beta chain) was sequenced during a study of cytomegalovirus exposure and HLA in healthy donors. Study-level results: The authors reported that TCR beta sequences could predict HLA-A and HLA-B alleles. These predictions were accurate for most subjects in the first cohort. The only immune exposure information that was available was CMV serostatus. Association of a missense DCLRE1C variant with TCR beta V- and J-gene trimming was reported in a later analysis. Both high specificity and high sensitivity reportedly marked the classifier's diagnosis of cytomegalovirus status.

To note about this clone: Its specificity is unknown.

The CDR3 has 15 amino acids. The V gene lost 0 bases and the J gene lost 2 bases, with 10 bases spanning the gap. Germline V gene data show CDR1 as SGHTA and CDR2 as FQGTGA. This PCR relied on a set of 60 Vbeta primers and 13 Jbeta primers. Repertoires were generated with immunoSEQ multiplex PCR, while TCRdb's copy carries only in-frame clones and drops some. The data hold approximately 100,000 clones, with roughly 80% observed a single time. The gene calls are TRBV7-3 and TRBJ1-1; D remains unclear. The sequence derives from a female donor in good health and CMV-seropositive. Sequences were obtained from PBMCs. The CDR3 sequence: CASSLTKQINTEAFF. In DNA, the CDR3 is TGTGCCAGCAGCTTAACGAAACAGATTAACACTGAAGCTTTCTTT.